The clone carrying this T cell receptor (beta chain) has more than one count but fewer than ten. The target antigen is unknown. This entry belongs to a study of T cell repertoires in cytomegalovirus infection. Study in general: In the study, CMV epitopes included recently identified HLA-C-restricted and well-studied HLA-B-restricted ones. Public TCR beta signature analysis indicated the presence of both CMV infection and matching HLA type.

One entry per CDR3 protein results from TCRdb running MiXCR on the reads. The sample lists fewer than 200,000 distinct CDR3 sequences, 20% to 25% occurring once. Study outcomes and limitations: Identification of carriers of CMV plus the relevant HLA was performed using cumulative public TCR beta family frequency.

Trimming took 8 bases from V and 10 from J; bases not matched to a gene: 28. This CDR3 is 18 amino acids long. This clonotype was obtained from a human donor in good health (CMV status not recorded). Some clones in this sample may be carry-over from other donors' samples. The starting material was CD8+ T cells from cultured PBMCs, obtained from culture after CMV antigen stimulation. The chain couples TRBV12-3 or TRBV12-4 to TRBJ1-1; TRBD1 matches at 7 bases. CDR3 residues: CASQFRDRSLPLLLGAFF. In nucleotides, the CDR3 is TGTGCCAGCCAGTTCCGGGACAGAAGCCTCCCCCTCTTACTGGGAGCTTTCTTT.